This section outlines one T cell receptor beta chain sequence together with its context. This sample was taken from a study of blood T cell repertoires in COVID-19. Study information: Acute and convalescent COVID-19 specimens originated in the United States, Italy and Spain. T cells, B-cell-depleted T cells, or PBMCs provided the cDNA or gDNA that served as material.

Germline assignment: CDR1 SGHVS and CDR2 FNYEAQ. CDR3 length: 15 amino acids. The V gene lost 5 bases and the J gene lost 2 bases, with 16 bases spanning the gap. Original methodology: Reference gene primers were amplified, and this amplification served to estimate nucleated cell counts. The method was immunoSEQ multiplex PCR; TCRdb's version includes in-frame clones alone and lacks a portion of them. For V, J and clone size, that table is used; D and trimming come from the DNA. The table has 220,000 or so clones, more than 70% seen once. The chain links TRBV7-6 to TRBJ2-7, with a weak D call TRBD2 (7 bases). The sequenced material came from PBMCs or T cells enriched from blood (not recorded which). This TCR came from a woman aged 50 to 60 who had recovered from COVID-19. The CDR3: CASSRNRDYTYEQYF. The CDR3 DNA is TGTGCCAGCAGCCGGAACAGGGACTACACCTACGAGCAGTACTTC.